The TCR beta chain under discussion was sequenced for a study of cytomegalovirus exposure and HLA in healthy donors. Overall study findings and caveats: Rarity characterized most TCR sequences, yet some public TCRs appeared in many donors.

Vbeta (60) and Jbeta (13) primers were used in the PCR. TCRdb's copy holds only in-frame clones and misses some; the assay was immunoSEQ multiplex PCR. This sample yields more than 200,000 clones, of which 65% to 80% are seen a single time; about 14% belongs to the top ten. This clone was recorded a few times. Antigen unknown. The donors were healthy bone marrow donors. From germline, CDR1 is MNHEY and CDR2 SVGAGI. The CDR3 totals 15 residues. Trimming removed 4 bases at V and 0 bases at J, with 7 bases between. Input material: PBMCs. V is TRBV6-5 and J is TRBJ2-6; the D is unclear. This TCR was sampled from a man aged 40-50 years in good health and CMV-seronegative. CDR3 sequence (DNA): TGTGCCAGCAGTTGGGCCCTCTCTGGGGCCAACGTCCTGACTTTC. This codes for CASSWALSGANVLTF.